Below, 29 T cell receptor beta chains from the same sample are listed, as sequenced in a study of shared clonotypes between healthy human individuals. Sequenced by immunoSEQ multiplex PCR; TCRdb stores in-frame clones only, minus some. The repertoire consists of 2,500,000 or so clones, with around 90% occurring once and the leading ten covering roughly 0.14%. What was sequenced was naive CD4+ T cells sorted from blood. Subset of the sample: CD45RA+ positively selected. Every receptor here comes from a man aged 18-30 years in good health.

The chain recombines TRBV30 with TRBJ2-5; D is perhaps TRBD2 (6 bases). This CDR3 spans 13 amino acids. Trimming left V 3 bases short and J 5 bases short, with 13 bases between. Germline lookup yields CDR1 GTSNPN and CDR2 SVGIG (reference sequence). The CDR3 nucleotides are TGTGCCTGGAGCCCTGGGACTGGGGAGACCCAGTACTTC. As protein: CAWSPGTGETQYF.

This chain links TRBV5-4 with TRBJ2-6; 9 bases align to TRBD1. CDR1 is SGHNT, CDR2 YYREEE, per germline (reference sequence). The CDR3 totals 17 residues. Trimming removed 4 bases from V and 0 bases from J; junction bases left unmatched: 5. CDR3 sequence (DNA): TGTGCCAGCAGCCGGGGACAGGGAGACTCTGGGGCCAACGTCCTGACTTTC. As protein: CASSRGQGDSGANVLTF.

On this clone: This CDR3 is also generated by other DNA sequences in the sample. CDR3 nucleotides: TGTGCCAGCAGCGTAGCGGGAAGGAATGAGCAGTTCTTC. Translated: CASSVAGRNEQFF. This chain links TRBV9 with TRBJ2-1; D might be TRBD2 (5 bases). The CDR3 runs to 13 residues. Trimming removed 0 bases from V and 7 bases from J, with 8 bases in between. Germline CDR1 and CDR2: SGDLS and YYNGEE. Filled out from reference TRBV9 and TRBJ2-1, the complete variable domain reads DSGVTQTPKHLITATGQRVTLRCSPRSGDLSVYWYQQSLDQGLQFLIQYYNGEERAKGNILERFSAQQFPDLHSELNLSSLELGDSALYFCASSVAGRNEQFFGPGTRLTVL.

This chain joins TRBV2 and TRBJ1-2; tentatively, D is TRBD1 (6 bases). The CDR3 covers 14 residues. Trimming stripped 4 bases from V and 5 bases from J, with 14 bases between. In germline, CDR1 is SNHLY, CDR2 FYNNEI. The CDR3 nucleotides read TGTGCCAGCAGTGCTGACAGGTTAACTTATGGCTACACCTTC. Translating gives CASSADRLTYGYTF.

The V and J genes are TRBV7-3 and TRBJ2-5; TRBD2 aligns across 10 bases. With 0 bases clipped from V and 4 bases from J, the junction kept 2 bases outside the gene matches. CDR3 size: 15 residues. From germline, CDR1 is SGHTA and CDR2 FQGTGA. This chain's CDR3 is CASSLTASGGETQYF. DNA of the CDR3: TGTGCCAGCAGCTTAACCGCTAGCGGGGGAGAGACCCAGTACTTC.

The rearrangement uses TRBV10-3 and TRBJ2-1; TRBD2 is a possible D gene (7 bases). Germline assignment: CDR1 ENHRY and CDR2 SYGVKD. Trimming took off 4 bases at V and 3 bases at J, with 22 bases between the two ends. CDR3 length equals 18 residues. The DNA for the CDR3 is TGTGCCATCAGTGGGATCGGGGGCGGGGGACCCGACTACAATGAGCAGTTCTTC. This gives the protein CAISGIGGGGPDYNEQFF.

The CDR3 region has the DNA TGTGCCAGTAGTAGGGGGGGAGCGGGAGGATCCTACGAGCAGTACTTC. Its translation: CASSRGGAGGSYEQYF. The chain has TRBV19 and TRBJ2-7; 9 bases line up with TRBD2. CDR1 LNHDA and CDR2 SQIVND come from the germline V gene (reference sequence). The CDR3 runs to 16 residues. Trimming removed 4 bases from V and 1 base from J; junction bases left unmatched: 8. The full variable domain, with the rest looked up from reference TRBV19 and TRBJ2-7, is DGGITQSPKYLFRKEGQNVTLSCEQNLNHDAMYWYRQDPGQGLRLIYYSQIVNDFQKGDIAEGYSVSREKKESFPLTVTSAQKNPTAFYLCASSRGGAGGSYEQYFGPGTRLTVT.

CDR3 in DNA: TGCAGCGTTGTGCTAACCTTCGAAGCTTTCTTT. Protein product: CSVVLTFEAFF. J is TRBJ1-1 and V is TRBV29-1; D is ambiguous. Germline V CDR1 and CDR2: SQVTM, ANQGSEA. Trimming cost V 4 bases and J 8 bases, with 11 bases left between them. CDR3 length: 11 amino acids.

To note about this clone: The same CDR3 arises from other DNA sequences in this sample as well. The chain has TRBV20-1 and TRBJ1-1; no definite D call. The V gene lost 5 bases and the J gene lost 2 bases, with 6 bases spanning the gap. Germline-derived CDR1 and CDR2 are DFQATT and SNEGSKA (reference sequence). This CDR3 has 11 amino acids. The CDR3 region has the DNA TGCAGTGCTCCCCGCAACACTGAAGCTTTCTTT. This translates into CSAPRNTEAFF.

V is TRBV18 and J is TRBJ2-7; possibly TRBD2 for D (5 bases). Germline CDR1 reads KGHSH; CDR2 reads LQKENI. V dropped 6 bases and J dropped 4 bases, with 10 bases sitting between them. The CDR3 extends over 12 amino acids. DNA for the CDR3: TGTGCCAGCTCGGGCGGAGGTTACGAGCAGTACTTC. Translated: CASSGGGYEQYF. The full variable domain, with the rest looked up from reference TRBV18 and TRBJ2-7, is NAGVMQNPRHLVRRRGQEARLRCSPMKGHSHVYWYRQLPEEGLKFMVYLQKENIIDESGMPKERFSAEFPKEGPSILRIQQVVRGDSAAYFCASSGGGYEQYFGPGTRLTVT.

The rearrangement links TRBV5-4 to TRBJ2-1; 8 bases fit TRBD2. The CDR3 loop spans 11 amino acids. V lost 4 bases and J lost 10; bases outside the gene matches: 1. Germline V gives CDR1 SGHNT, CDR2 YYREEE (reference sequence). CDR3 amino acids: CASSPGGEQFF. CDR3 bases: TGTGCCAGCAGCCCGGGGGGGGAGCAGTTCTTC.

The chain employs TRBV5-1 and TRBJ1-1; the D is unclear. The germline V and J ends were trimmed by 0 bases and 1 base, with 10 bases remaining between them. The germline V gene has CDR1 SGHRS and CDR2 YFSETQ. The CDR3 extends over 15 amino acids. In nucleotides, the CDR3 is TGCGCCAGCAGCTTGGGTGGGCAGAGGAACACTGAAGCTTTCTTT. Its translation: CASSLGGQRNTEAFF.

The chain links TRBV5-1 to TRBJ2-7; D possibly uses TRBD1 or TRBD2 (5 bases each). Germline V CDR1 and CDR2: SGHRS, YFSETQ. V shed 3 bases and J shed 7 bases, with 14 bases lying between them. This CDR3 comprises 13 residues. The CDR3 coding sequence is TGCGCCAGCAGCTATGCCGGGACCCCGGAGCAGTACTTC. Translation: CASSYAGTPEQYF.

V usage is TRBV6-5 and J usage is TRBJ2-7, with D possibly being TRBD1 or TRBD2 (5 bases each). In germline, CDR1 is MNHEY, CDR2 SVGAGI. This CDR3 spans 11 amino acids. Trimming shortened V by 7 bases and J by 7 bases, and 11 bases separated the two germline ends. This chain's CDR3 is CASTNGAEQYF. The CDR3 nucleotides read TGTGCCAGCACCAACGGGGCGGAGCAGTACTTC.

V gene TRBV6-5 combines with J gene TRBJ2-2; no clear D. From germline, CDR1 is MNHEY and CDR2 SVGAGI. This CDR3 is 12 amino acids long. The V end lost 10 bases, the J end lost 4 bases, and 10 bases lay between the germline ends. CDR3: CATRQTTGELFF. The CDR3 DNA is TGTGCCACCCGGCAGACCACCGGGGAGCTGTTTTTT.

The chain carries TRBV18 and TRBJ1-1; 10 bases match TRBD1. Germline assignment: CDR1 KGHSH and CDR2 LQKENI. The CDR3 totals 14 residues. Trimming removed 6 bases from V and 4 bases from J; junction bases left unmatched: 5. The CDR3 nucleotides read TGTGCCAGCTCGACAGGGGGCGAGCGCACTGAAGCTTTCTTT. Translation: CASSTGGERTEAFF.

This chain joins TRBV19 and TRBJ1-5, with a weak D call TRBD1 (6 bases). The CDR3 runs 16 residues. The ends were cut back, 2 bases at V and 2 bases at J, with 13 bases in the middle. CDR1 is LNHDA and CDR2 is SQIVND in the germline V gene (reference sequence). CDR3 amino acids: CASSILGGAGNQPQHF. The DNA for the CDR3 is TGTGCCAGTAGTATATTGGGGGGGGCGGGCAATCAGCCCCAGCATTTT.

The gene calls are TRBV10-3 and TRBJ2-3, with 8 bases fitting TRBD1. J lost 2 bases, V lost 4 bases, and 14 bases had no gene match. The CDR3 extends over 18 amino acids. From germline, CDR1 is ENHRY and CDR2 SYGVKD. CDR3 bases: TGTGCCATCAGTGCCAAGGTCCAGGGGGCAAGTAACACAGATACGCAGTATTTT. The encoded protein is CAISAKVQGASNTDTQYF.

The genes are TRBV30 and TRBJ2-5; unclear D gene. The length of the CDR3 is 13 residues. The germline gives CDR1 GTSNPN, CDR2 SVGIG (reference sequence). V was pared by 3 bases and J by 2 bases, with 10 bases between. CDR3 bases: TGTGCCTGGAGAGACGGGTTACAAGAGACCCAGTACTTC. This encodes CAWRDGLQETQYF.

The chain links TRBV18 to TRBJ1-1; D unclear. This CDR3 is 15 amino acids long. Germline-derived CDR1 and CDR2 are KGHSH and LQKENI. The V gene lost 2 bases and the J gene lost 2 bases, with 12 bases spanning the gap. The CDR3 bases are TGTGCCAGCTCACCAACCCCCCCGGGAAACACTGAAGCTTTCTTT. Translated: CASSPTPPGNTEAFF.

The V and J genes are TRBV27 and TRBJ2-7; 9 nucleotides agree with TRBD1. Trimming at V came to 6 bases and at J to 2 bases, leaving 8 bases not matched to a gene. CDR1 is MNHEY and CDR2 is SMNVEV in the germline V gene (reference sequence). The CDR3 has 15 residues. CDR3 bases: TGTGCCAGCAGGAGGTCGACAGGGGGAACCTACGAGCAGTACTTC. Its translation: CASRRSTGGTYEQYF.

V is TRBV15 and J is TRBJ1-5; 10 bases match TRBD1. This CDR3 has 17 amino acids. In germline, CDR1 is LNHNV, CDR2 YYDKDF (reference sequence). J lost 2 bases, V lost 0 bases, and 4 bases had no gene match. DNA of the CDR3: TGTGCCACCAGCAGAGACCGACAGGGGGCAGGCAATCAGCCCCAGCATTTT. The encoded protein is CATSRDRQGAGNQPQHF.

V usage is TRBV7-2 and J usage is TRBJ2-3, with a possible D match to TRBD2 (6 bases). This CDR3 spans 12 amino acids. V gave up 4 bases and J gave up 8 bases, with 10 bases separating them. Germline loops: CDR1 SGHTA, CDR2 FQGNSA. CDR3 DNA: TGTGCCAGCAGCTCCGGACTAAGTACGCAGTATTTT. Amino acids: CASSSGLSTQYF.

The rearrangement uses TRBV5-6 and TRBJ2-3, with 8 bases fitting TRBD2. The CDR3 is 16 residues long. V trimming: 0 bases; J trimming: 2 bases; junction bases outside the gene matches: 5. Germline loops: CDR1 SGHDT, CDR2 YYEEEE. Written as DNA, the CDR3 is TGTGCCAGCAGCTTGGAGGTAGCGGGAAACACAGATACGCAGTATTTT. This translates into CASSLEVAGNTDTQYF.

As to this clone: Different DNA sequences within this sample yield the same CDR3. The chain recombines TRBV28 with TRBJ2-2, with 7 bases that match TRBD1. This CDR3 contains 15 residues. After removal of 8 bases from V and 0 bases from J, the junction contained 6 bases not matched to a gene. Germline V gene data show CDR1 as MDHEN and CDR2 as SYDVKM. The chain's CDR3 is CASLRGTANTGELFF. In nucleotides, the CDR3 is TGTGCCAGCTTGAGAGGGACAGCGAACACCGGGGAGCTGTTTTTT.

The genes are TRBV29-1 and TRBJ2-5; either TRBD1 or TRBD2 may supply D (5 bases each). Germline lookup yields CDR1 SQVTM and CDR2 ANQGSEA. The CDR3 runs to 14 residues. V lost 4 bases and J 5 bases, leaving 17 bases between the germline ends. Here the CDR3 reads CSVGGRDEWETQYF. The CDR3 DNA follows: TGCAGCGTTGGGGGACGGGACGAGTGGGAGACCCAGTACTTC.

This sequence joins TRBV6-1 and TRBJ1-4; D gene unclear. Looked up from germline, CDR1 is MNHNS and CDR2 is SASEGT. V lost 6 bases and J lost 8, with 10 bases in between. The CDR3 is made up of 12 amino acids. Here the CDR3 DNA reads TGTGCCAGCAGCGACCCTCGGGAAAAACTGTTTTTT. It codes for CASSDPREKLFF.

About this clone itself: The same CDR3 is also encoded by other DNA sequences in this sample. The rearrangement joins TRBV11-2 to TRBJ2-5; 12 bases are shared with TRBD1. J lost 5 bases, V lost 4 bases, and 5 bases had no gene match. CDR1 is SGHAT and CDR2 is FQNNGV in the germline V gene. The CDR3 has 15 residues. The CDR3: CASSSGTGGRETQYF. In DNA form, the CDR3 reads TGTGCCAGCAGCTCCGGGACAGGGGGCAGGGAGACCCAGTACTTC.

V gene TRBV5-4 combines with J gene TRBJ1-1; D call uncertain. The CDR3 runs 12 residues. V was clipped by 0 bases and J by 7 bases, with 7 bases between them. Germline V gene lookup returns CDR1 SGHNT and CDR2 YYREEE (reference sequence). In DNA, the CDR3 is TGTGCCAGCAGCTTGGAACAGCTTGAAGCTTTCTTT. The encoded protein is CASSLEQLEAFF.